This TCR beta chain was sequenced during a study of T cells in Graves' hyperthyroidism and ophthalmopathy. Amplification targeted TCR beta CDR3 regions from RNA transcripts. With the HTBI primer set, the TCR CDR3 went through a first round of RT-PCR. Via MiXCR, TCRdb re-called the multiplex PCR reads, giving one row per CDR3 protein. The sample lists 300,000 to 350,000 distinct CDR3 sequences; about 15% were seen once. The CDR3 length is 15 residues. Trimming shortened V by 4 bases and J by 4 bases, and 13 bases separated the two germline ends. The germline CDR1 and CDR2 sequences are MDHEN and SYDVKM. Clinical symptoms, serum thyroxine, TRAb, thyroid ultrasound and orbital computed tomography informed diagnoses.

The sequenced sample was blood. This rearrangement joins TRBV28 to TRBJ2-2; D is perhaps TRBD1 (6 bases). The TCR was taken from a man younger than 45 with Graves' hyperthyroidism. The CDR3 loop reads CASSSRTVPTGELFF. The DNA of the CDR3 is TGTGCCAGCAGTTCTCGGACAGTACCCACCGGGGAGCTGTTTTTT.